This record covers a single T cell receptor (beta chain). The antigen is undetermined. This entry belongs to a study of T-cell memory formation after mild COVID-19. TCRdb recomputed calls from the 5' RACE reads with MiXCR, one row per CDR3 protein. This repertoire shows around 250,000 distinct CDR3 sequences, 15% to 20% found once; its top ten account for less than 30%. Whole-study findings and limits: Clones shrinking from day 15 to 85 showed even CD4/CD8 mixes; later expanders tilted CD4+. Contracting CD4+ clones were located mainly in CM and EM, and CD8+ clones in EMRA.

Germline V CDR1 and CDR2: WSHSY, SAAADI. V dropped 7 bases and J dropped 3 bases, with 14 bases sitting between them. The CDR3 contains 14 residues. The V gene is TRBV10-2, the J gene TRBJ2-3; D is undetermined. The source of this sequence is a man aged 18 to 29 who had mild COVID-19 (a few samples of this study predate the infection). Cell type and time point are not known. Sequencing was done on a sample of PBMCs or a T cell subset sorted from them (not recorded which). Here the CDR3 reads CASTPGRSTDTQYF. The CDR3 DNA sequence: TGCGCCAGCACCCCTGGACGATCTACAGATACGCAGTATTTT.